This T cell receptor (beta chain) was documented in a study of regulatory T cells in long-lasting Graves disease (dated by TCRdb to the early 2020s). With respect to the entire study: Newly diagnosed Graves' disease patients had taken antithyroid drugs for less than 3 months. The study took place in China and was registered as a clinical trial. TCR sequencing covered around 13 persistent and roughly 20 newly diagnosed Graves' disease patients, some 35 samples in total. Patients with persistent Graves' disease were compared with patients with newly diagnosed Graves' disease using TCR sequencing and RNA sequencing of peripheral blood. Broad study findings and their caveats: The authors acknowledged the small sample size as a limitation that may reduce accuracy. Patients with persistent disease shared more public clonotypes (fewer than 3,000) than newly diagnosed patients did (more than 900). Peripheral blood alone was examined, since thyroid tissue, which constituted the primary lesion, could not be accessed. Persistent disease showed preferential use of TRBV28, TRBJ1-2 and TRBJ2-5, whereas newly diagnosed disease favored TRBV20-1 and TRBJ2-1. Sequencing and analysis were limited to the TCR beta chain. Lower TCR Shannon entropy and fewer highly expanded clones were observed in persistent Graves' disease patients than in newly diagnosed patients, which suggested clonal expansion.

Libraries were built with multiplex PCR. Instrument on record: Illumina HiSeq 4000. To build TCR beta libraries, CDR3 regions were amplified by Arm-PCR using iRepertoire HTBI primers. PCR products were gel purified before sequencing. The authors' analysis ran thus. A total of 60 to 80 TRBV and 14 TRBJ segments were identified across samples and were used for gene usage analysis of CDR3 amino acid clonotypes. Filtered high-quality paired reads were merged into contigs using COPE and FqMerger. BLAST was used to align contigs to IMGT TRBV, TRBD and TRBJ reference genes, and CDR3 was defined according to IMGT. Any clonotype with a frequency above 0.1% was classified as a highly expanded clone. Shannon entropy served as the measure of repertoire diversity, while the Gini coefficient captured V-J evenness. Clonotypes shared by more than one individual were considered public. TCRdb applied fastp at Q25 and MiXCR to the public reads, then kept only in-frame beta chains. Each entry is one CDR3 protein sequence, shown with its most common DNA and genes. It is TCRdb's table, rather than the study itself, that gives the V and J calls and clone size. In this sample the table shows around 230,000 distinct CDR3 sequences, about 18% of which occur a single time. The top ten clonotypes cover around 21% of the sample.

V lost 3 bases and J lost 7 bases, and the count of bases not matched to a germline gene is 6. Spanning cysteine to phenylalanine, the CDR3 consists of 13 amino acids. Here the CDR3 DNA is all that survives: 39 bases in frame from base 1. From the germline V gene, CDR1 is SGDLS and CDR2 is YYNGEE. Taken with the paper, the label for time point translates to: newly diagnosed GD, antithyroid drugs for less than 3 months. For both TCR sequencing and RNA sequencing, RNA was extracted from PBMCs in TRIzol. The diagnosis of Graves' disease was made according to American Thyroid Association guidelines. Patients were recruited from an endocrinology department in Xi'an, China. Each patient gave 7 to 9.5 milliliters of peripheral blood, collected in an EDTA anticoagulant tube. Ficoll Paque Plus density gradient separation was used to isolate PBMCs, and no further T cell sorting was done. An Agilent 2100 Bioanalyzer and agarose gel were used to check RNA quality, and a NanoDrop 2000 was used to measure RNA concentration.

In this sample, this clonotype turned up many times. There is no known antigen for this receptor. Base quality data are lacking; no much larger clone is found one base away. The sequencing here drew on peripheral blood mononuclear cells (PBMCs), taken at new diagnosis, from a patient treated with antithyroid drugs. This TCR was sampled from a female donor with Graves disease. The chain joins TRBV9 to TRBJ2-7, and TRBD1 aligns with 8 junction nucleotides. The CDR3 has the sequence CASSETGVGEQYF. The DNA sequence is TGTGCCAGCAGCGAGACAGGGGTAGGAGAGCAGTACTTC.